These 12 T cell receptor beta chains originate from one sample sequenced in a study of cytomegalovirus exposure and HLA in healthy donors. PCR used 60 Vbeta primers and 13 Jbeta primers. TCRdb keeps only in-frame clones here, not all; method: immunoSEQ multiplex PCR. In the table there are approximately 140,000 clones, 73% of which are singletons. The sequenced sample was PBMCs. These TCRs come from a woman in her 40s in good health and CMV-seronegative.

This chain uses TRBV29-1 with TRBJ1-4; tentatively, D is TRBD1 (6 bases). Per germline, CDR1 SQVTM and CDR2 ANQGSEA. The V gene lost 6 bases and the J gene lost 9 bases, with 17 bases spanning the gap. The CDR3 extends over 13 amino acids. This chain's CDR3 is CSVWTDQSQKLFF. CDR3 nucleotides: TGCAGCGTATGGACAGACCAGAGTCAAAAACTGTTTTTT.

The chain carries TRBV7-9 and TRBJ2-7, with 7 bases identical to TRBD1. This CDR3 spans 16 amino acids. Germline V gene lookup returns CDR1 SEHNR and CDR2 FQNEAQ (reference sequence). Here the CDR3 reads CSSSPTSGTEAYEQYV. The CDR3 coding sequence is TGTTCCAGCAGCCCCACATCCGGGACAGAAGCCTACGAGCAGTACGTC.

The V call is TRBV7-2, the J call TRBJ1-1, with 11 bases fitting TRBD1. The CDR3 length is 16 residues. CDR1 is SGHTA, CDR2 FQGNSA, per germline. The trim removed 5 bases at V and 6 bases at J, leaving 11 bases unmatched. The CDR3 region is CASSILPGQGGAEAFF. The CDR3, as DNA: TGTGCCAGCAGCATACTACCGGGACAGGGGGGCGCTGAAGCTTTCTTT.

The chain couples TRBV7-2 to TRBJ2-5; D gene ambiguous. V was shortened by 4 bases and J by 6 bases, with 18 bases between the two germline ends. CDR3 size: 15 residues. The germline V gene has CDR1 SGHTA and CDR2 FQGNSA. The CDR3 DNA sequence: TGTGCCAGCAGCTCCAGACACGCCGGCGCACAGACCCAGTACTTC. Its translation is CASSSRHAGAQTQYF. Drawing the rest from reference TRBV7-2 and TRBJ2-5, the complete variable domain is GAGVSQSPSNKVTEKGKDVELRCDPISGHTALYWYRQSLGQGLEFLIYFQGNSAPDKSGLPSDRFSAERTGGSVSTLTIQRTQQEDSAVYLCASSSRHAGAQTQYFGPGTRLLVL.

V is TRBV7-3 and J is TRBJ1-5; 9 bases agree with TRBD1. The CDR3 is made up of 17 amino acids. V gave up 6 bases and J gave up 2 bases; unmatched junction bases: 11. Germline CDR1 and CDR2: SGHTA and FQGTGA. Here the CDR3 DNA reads TGTGCCAGCAGTCCCGGGACAGGGTCTTATGGCAATCAGCCCCAGCATTTT. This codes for CASSPGTGSYGNQPQHF.

CDR3 DNA: TGTGCCAGCAGTGAAGAAGGGGTCATGAACACTGAAGCTTTCTTT. Protein product: CASSEEGVMNTEAFF. This sequence joins TRBV2 and TRBJ1-1, with a weak D call TRBD1 (5 bases). Germline lookup yields CDR1 SNHLY and CDR2 FYNNEI. Trimming took off 1 base at V and 0 bases at J, with 9 bases between the two ends. The CDR3 length is 15 residues. Supplemented by reference TRBV2 and TRBJ1-1, the full variable domain reads EPEVTQTPSHQVTQMGQEVILRCVPISNHLYFYWYRQILGQKVEFLVSFYNNEISEKSEIFDDQFSVERPDGSNFTLKIRSTKLEDSAMYFCASSEEGVMNTEAFFGQGTRLTVV.

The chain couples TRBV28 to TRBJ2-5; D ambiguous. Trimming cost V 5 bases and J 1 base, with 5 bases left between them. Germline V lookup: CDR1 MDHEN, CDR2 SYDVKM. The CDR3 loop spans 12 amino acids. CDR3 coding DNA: TGTGCCAGCAGTCTCCCCCAAGAGACCCAGTACTTC. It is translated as CASSLPQETQYF.

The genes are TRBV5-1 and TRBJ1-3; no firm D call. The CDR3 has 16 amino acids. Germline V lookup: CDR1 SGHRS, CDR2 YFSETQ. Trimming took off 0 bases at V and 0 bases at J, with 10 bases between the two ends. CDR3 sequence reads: CASSLDLVSSGNTIYF. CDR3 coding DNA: TGCGCCAGCAGCTTGGATTTAGTTTCCTCTGGAAACACCATATATTTT.

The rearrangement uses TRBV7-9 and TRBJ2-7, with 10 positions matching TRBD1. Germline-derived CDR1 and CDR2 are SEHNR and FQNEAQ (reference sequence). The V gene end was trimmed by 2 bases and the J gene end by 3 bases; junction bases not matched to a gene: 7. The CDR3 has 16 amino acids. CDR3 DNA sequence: TGTGCCAGCAGCTTACTCGCGACAGGGGGCCACTACGAGCAGTACTTC. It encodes CASSLLATGGHYEQYF.

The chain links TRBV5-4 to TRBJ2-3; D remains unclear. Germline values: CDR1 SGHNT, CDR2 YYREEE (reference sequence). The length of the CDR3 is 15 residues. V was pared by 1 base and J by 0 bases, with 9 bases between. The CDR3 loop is CASSLLSQSTDTQYF. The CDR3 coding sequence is TGTGCCAGCAGCTTGCTCAGTCAAAGCACAGATACGCAGTATTTT.

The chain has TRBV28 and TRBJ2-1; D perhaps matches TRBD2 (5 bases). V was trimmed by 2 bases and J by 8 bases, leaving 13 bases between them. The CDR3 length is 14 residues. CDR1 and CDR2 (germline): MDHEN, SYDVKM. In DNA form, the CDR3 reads TGTGCCAGCAGTTTACGGACCCCGCGGGATGAGCAGTTCTTC. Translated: CASSLRTPRDEQFF.

The CDR3 loop reads CASSPGLGNTQYF. DNA of the CDR3: TGTGCCAGCTCACCCGGACTAGGGAATACGCAGTATTTT. The chain joins TRBV18 to TRBJ2-3; 7 nucleotides match TRBD2. Germline assignment: CDR1 KGHSH and CDR2 LQKENI. Germline trimming cut 3 bases from V and 7 bases from J; bases unmatched to any gene: 4. This CDR3 comprises 13 residues.